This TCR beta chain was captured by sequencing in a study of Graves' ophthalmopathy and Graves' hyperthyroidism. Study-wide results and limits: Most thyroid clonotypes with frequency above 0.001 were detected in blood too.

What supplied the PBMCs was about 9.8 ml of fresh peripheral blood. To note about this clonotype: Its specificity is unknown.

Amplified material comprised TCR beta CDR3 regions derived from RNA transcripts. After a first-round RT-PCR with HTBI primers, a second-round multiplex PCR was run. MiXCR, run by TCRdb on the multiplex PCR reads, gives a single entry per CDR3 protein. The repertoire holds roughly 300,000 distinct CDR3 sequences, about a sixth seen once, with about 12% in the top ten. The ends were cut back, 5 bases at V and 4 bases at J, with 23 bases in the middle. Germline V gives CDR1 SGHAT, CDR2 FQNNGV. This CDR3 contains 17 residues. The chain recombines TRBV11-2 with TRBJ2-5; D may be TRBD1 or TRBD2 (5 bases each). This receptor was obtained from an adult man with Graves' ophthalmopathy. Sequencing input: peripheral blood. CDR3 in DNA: TGTGCCAGCAGCGCATCTCGGTTTGAGGGGTGGAGAGAGACCCAGTACTTC. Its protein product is CASSASRFEGWRETQYF.